The rows below give T cell receptor beta chains drawn from one sample of a study of blood T cell repertoires in COVID-19. The method was immunoSEQ multiplex PCR; TCRdb's version includes in-frame clones alone and lacks a portion of them. The table has 250,000 to 400,000 clones, approximately 90% seen once. Source material: peripheral blood. The receptors were gathered from a woman aged 25-40 years with COVID-19, enrolled during active disease. Both conserved end residues are part of each CDR3.

TRBV7-9 | CASSFGGGGTDTQYF
TRBV7-9 | CASSSDRINQPQHF
TRBV5-1 | CASSPGDDRVDYGYTF
TRBV11-3 | CASSKGREGYEQYF
TRBV2 | CASSSSTTNEKLFF
TRBV27 | CASRTSGSSPTEAFF
TRBV29-1 | CSAGTDEQYF
TRBV4-1 | CASSQGGGGYEQYF
TRBV12-3/TRBV12-4 | CASSEQVFYEQYF
TRBV6-5 | CASSYSLGGDNSPLHF